This entry lists 12 T cell receptor beta chains sequenced from one sample in a study of blood T cell repertoires in COVID-19. The assay was immunoSEQ multiplex PCR, and TCRdb's table has in-frame clones only and misses some. Of 200,000 to 250,000 clones listed, 85% to 90% are singletons. The material sequenced was PBMCs or T cells enriched from blood (not recorded which). These receptors all stem from a man aged 25 to 40 who had recovered from COVID-19.

The chain carries TRBV4-3 and TRBJ2-7; 10 nucleotides agree with TRBD2. The CDR3 length is 14 residues. Germline CDR1 reads LGHNA; CDR2 reads YSLEER. Germline trimming cut 1 base from V and 3 bases from J; bases unmatched to any gene: 0. The CDR3 region is CASSQGTSGYEQYF. The CDR3 DNA sequence: TGCGCCAGCAGCCAAGGGACTAGCGGCTACGAGCAGTACTTC.

The CDR3, as DNA: TGCAGCGTTGTTGAGGGGGTGGATGAGCAGTTCTTC. This codes for CSVVEGVDEQFF. This chain connects TRBV29-1 to TRBJ2-1; weak D call: TRBD1 (6 bases). In germline, CDR1 is SQVTM, CDR2 ANQGSEA. The CDR3 spans 12 residues. Trimming cost V 4 bases and J 8 bases, with 12 bases left between them.

Concerning this clone: This sample also contains other DNA sequences that code for the same CDR3. The CDR3 DNA reads as TGCGCCAGCAGCCCTCGACAGGGCAATCAGCCCCAGCATTTT. Protein product: CASSPRQGNQPQHF. The chain has TRBV4-3 and TRBJ1-5; weak D call: TRBD1 (6 bases). Trimming took off 4 bases at V and 2 bases at J, with 9 bases between the two ends. CDR1 and CDR2 from the germline V gene are LGHNA and YSLEER. The CDR3 has 14 residues.

The chain has TRBV7-2 and TRBJ1-6; 7 positions agree with TRBD1. The ends lost 2 bases at V and 6 bases at J; junction bases unmatched: 4. From germline, CDR1 is SGHTA and CDR2 FQGNSA. The CDR3 covers 15 residues. In DNA, the CDR3 is TGTGCCAGCAGCTTAAGGGACAGTCCTAATTCACCCCTCCACTTT. It specifies CASSLRDSPNSPLHF. Supplemented by reference TRBV7-2 and TRBJ1-6, the full variable domain reads GAGVSQSPSNKVTEKGKDVELRCDPISGHTALYWYRQSLGQGLEFLIYFQGNSAPDKSGLPSDRFSAERTGGSVSTLTIQRTQQEDSAVYLCASSLRDSPNSPLHFGNGTRLTVT.

DNA of the CDR3: TGTGCCAGCAGAGAGGGACAGTATAATTCACCCCTCCACTTT. It translates to CASREGQYNSPLHF. This chain connects TRBV27 to TRBJ1-6; 7 bases map to TRBD1. V shed 6 bases and J 4 bases; nucleotides not matched to a gene: 3. CDR1 is MNHEY and CDR2 is SMNVEV in the germline V gene (reference sequence). The CDR3 contains 14 residues.

The chain is built from TRBV7-9 and TRBJ1-2; a possible D gene is TRBD1 (6 bases). Germline loops: CDR1 SEHNR, CDR2 FQNEAQ (reference sequence). The ends were cut back, 5 bases at V and 0 bases at J, with 25 bases in the middle. The CDR3 has 19 residues. This chain's CDR3 is CASSPSLGTTARANYGYTF. Written as DNA, the CDR3 is TGTGCCAGCAGCCCATCACTCGGGACAACGGCAAGAGCTAACTATGGCTACACCTTC.

This clone was seen a single time. The chain combines TRBV5-4 with TRBJ1-2; D is perhaps TRBD1 (6 bases). The CDR3 consists of 16 residues. V lost 5 bases, J lost 5 bases, and 22 bases lay in between. Per germline, CDR1 SGHNT and CDR2 YYREEE (reference sequence). The CDR3 nucleotides are TGTGCCAGCAGAGACCCTGATGGACAGAGGAATTATGGCTACACCTTC. It codes for CASRDPDGQRNYGYTF. Drawing the rest from reference TRBV5-4 and TRBJ1-2, the complete variable domain is ETGVTQSPTHLIKTRGQQVTLRCSSQSGHNTVSWYQQALGQGPQFIFQYYREEENGRGNFPPRFSGLQFPNYSSELNVNALELDDSALYLCASRDPDGQRNYGYTFGSGTRLTVV.

The chain couples TRBV19 to TRBJ1-2; D gene unclear. V dropped 6 bases and J dropped 3 bases, with 8 bases sitting between them. Germline-derived CDR1 and CDR2 are LNHDA and SQIVND (reference sequence). This CDR3 spans 12 amino acids. This CDR3 reads CASREGDYGYTF. CDR3 DNA sequence: TGTGCCAGTAGAGAGGGAGACTATGGCTACACCTTC. Full variable domain (outside the CDR3, taken from reference TRBV19 and TRBJ1-2): DGGITQSPKYLFRKEGQNVTLSCEQNLNHDAMYWYRQDPGQGLRLIYYSQIVNDFQKGDIAEGYSVSREKKESFPLTVTSAQKNPTAFYLCASREGDYGYTFGSGTRLTVV.

The V and J genes are TRBV7-9 and TRBJ2-1, with D possibly TRBD2 on 5 matching bases. The CDR3 consists of 12 residues. V was cut by 11 bases and J by 9 bases, with 17 bases left in between. Per germline, CDR1 SEHNR and CDR2 FQNEAQ (reference sequence). CDR3: CAAAQGLSEQFF. CDR3 DNA sequence: TGTGCCGCCGCCCAAGGACTTTCTGAGCAGTTCTTC.

The CDR3 protein is CASRDRVQPQHF. As DNA, the CDR3 is TGTGCCAGCAGGGACAGGGTTCAGCCCCAGCATTTT. V and J are TRBV6-5 and TRBJ1-5; 8 nucleotides align to TRBD1. V shed 6 bases and J 6 bases; nucleotides not matched to a gene: 1. CDR1 and CDR2 (germline): MNHEY, SVGAGI. The CDR3 extends over 12 amino acids.

The rearrangement links TRBV10-3 to TRBJ1-5, with D possibly TRBD1 on 6 matching bases. The CDR3 runs to 16 residues. Trimming took off 0 bases at V and 0 bases at J, with 9 bases between the two ends. CDR1 is ENHRY, CDR2 SYGVKD, per germline. The CDR3 spells CAISESGGHSNQPQHF. In DNA, the CDR3 is TGTGCCATCAGTGAGTCAGGGGGTCATAGCAATCAGCCCCAGCATTTT.

This clone was observed once. The chain links TRBV6-2 or TRBV6-3 to TRBJ1-1; D gene unclear. V was trimmed by 2 bases and J by 2 bases, leaving 3 bases between them. The CDR3 covers 12 residues. CDR1 and CDR2 from the germline V gene are MNHEY and SVGEGT. CDR3: CASSYQNTEAFF. Here the CDR3 DNA reads TGTGCCAGCAGTTACCAAAACACTGAAGCTTTCTTT.